The 17 T cell receptor beta chains below come from one sample, sequenced in a study of T-cell reconstitution after alpha-beta-depleted transplantation in children. Unique molecular identifiers were incorporated during preparation of the TCRbeta library. TCRdb re-called the PCR reads through MiXCR, storing one row per CDR3 protein. The table lists approximately 340,000 distinct CDR3 sequences, about 9.4% of them singletons. The sequenced sample was PBMCs from the stem cell graft donor, obtained from the stem cell graft. The receptors originated from a human donor who donated a stem cell graft to a child with acute lymphoblastic leukemia.

This clonotype was seen a few times. This chain joins TRBV3-1 and TRBJ2-7, with TRBD1 matching 8 bases. Germline CDR1 LGHDT, CDR2 YNNKEL (reference sequence). V was pared by 0 bases and J by 5 bases, with 3 bases of the junction left unmatched. The CDR3 extends over 14 amino acids. The DNA for the CDR3 is TGTGCCAGCAGCCAAGAGGACAGGGTAGACGAGCAGTACTTC. Residues: CASSQEDRVDEQYF.

This clonotype was detected only a few times. V is TRBV19 and J is TRBJ1-2; D ambiguous. The germline CDR1 and CDR2 sequences are LNHDA and SQIVND (reference sequence). This CDR3 region has 14 residues. V was pared by 3 bases and J by 4 bases, with 12 bases between. CDR3 region: CASSIQAGGYGYTF. Written as DNA, the CDR3 is TGTGCCAGTAGTATTCAAGCAGGAGGCTATGGCTACACCTTC.

The chain carries TRBV7-3 and TRBJ2-2, with D possibly matching TRBD2 (5 bases). CDR3 length: 15 amino acids. The V end was cut by 4 bases, the J end by 0 bases, with 9 bases between. CDR1 and CDR2 from the germline V gene are SGHTA and FQGTGA. The CDR3 DNA reads as TGTGCCAGCAGCTCCCACGGGACGAACACCGGGGAGCTGTTTTTT. Translated: CASSSHGTNTGELFF.

The chain employs TRBV6-1 and TRBJ2-3; 9 nucleotides line up with TRBD2. V lost 6 bases and J lost 3; bases outside the gene matches: 7. Germline loops: CDR1 MNHNS, CDR2 SASEGT. There are 15 residues in the CDR3. This CDR3 reads CASRAPSGMTDTQYF. Here the CDR3 DNA reads TGTGCCAGCAGAGCGCCTAGCGGGATGACAGATACGCAGTATTTT.

The gene calls are TRBV28 and TRBJ1-5, with D possibly TRBD1 on 6 matching bases. This CDR3 region has 20 residues. The germline gives CDR1 MDHEN, CDR2 SYDVKM. V shed 6 bases and J shed 5 bases, with 32 bases lying between them. CDR3 protein: CASSPSPNRESRWLDQPQHF. CDR3 sequence (DNA): TGTGCCAGCAGCCCCAGCCCCAACAGGGAGTCAAGATGGTTGGATCAGCCCCAGCATTTT.

This clonotype was seen many times. The chain uses TRBV11-2 and TRBJ2-1; D not certain. Germline V gene sequence: CDR1 SGHAT, CDR2 FQNNGV. V dropped 0 bases and J dropped 10 bases, with 7 bases sitting between them. This CDR3 comprises 12 residues. CDR3 protein: CASSLDLGEQFF. DNA of the CDR3: TGTGCCAGCAGCTTAGATTTAGGAGAGCAGTTCTTC.

This sequence joins TRBV4-3 and TRBJ2-1; TRBD2 agrees at 8 bases. CDR1 LGHNA and CDR2 YSLEER come from the germline V gene. V gave up 1 base and J gave up 6 bases; unmatched junction bases: 5. The CDR3 runs to 15 residues. CDR3 coding DNA: TGCGCCAGCAGCCAAGGGAGCGGGAGTCTCAATGAGCAGTTCTTC. Translating gives CASSQGSGSLNEQFF.

The chain recombines TRBV2 with TRBJ2-1, with 7 bases aligning to TRBD1. Germline assignment: CDR1 SNHLY and CDR2 FYNNEI. The CDR3 consists of 15 residues. The V segment lost 0 bases and the J segment 8 bases; nucleotides outside the gene matches: 7. The CDR3 nucleotides are TGTGCCAGCAGTGAAGCCAGATTCCAGGGGGATGAGCAGTTCTTC. Its translation: CASSEARFQGDEQFF.

This chain connects TRBV7-2 to TRBJ2-7, with D possibly TRBD1 on 8 matching bases. This CDR3 has 16 residues. V lost 5 bases and J 0 bases, leaving 17 bases between the germline ends. CDR1 SGHTA and CDR2 FQGNSA come from the germline V gene. The CDR3, as DNA: TGTGCCAGCAGCCTGCGGACAGGGAGGGCCTCCTACGAGCAGTACTTC. Encoded protein: CASSLRTGRASYEQYF. The variable domain in full, with the rest retrieved from reference TRBV7-2 and TRBJ2-7, is GAGVSQSPSNKVTEKGKDVELRCDPISGHTALYWYRQSLGQGLEFLIYFQGNSAPDKSGLPSDRFSAERTGGSVSTLTIQRTQQEDSAVYLCASSLRTGRASYEQYFGPGTRLTVT.

This clonotype has at least ten counts. The V call is TRBV7-9, the J call TRBJ1-2; D not resolved. The V end lost 1 base, the J end lost 3 bases, and 9 bases lay between the germline ends. The CDR3 totals 14 residues. Germline V lookup: CDR1 SEHNR, CDR2 FQNEAQ (reference sequence). This chain's CDR3 is CASSLGMADYGYTF. The CDR3 DNA is TGTGCCAGCAGCTTAGGGATGGCAGACTATGGCTACACCTTC. The variable domain in full, with the rest retrieved from reference TRBV7-9 and TRBJ1-2, is DTGVSQNPRHKITKRGQNVTFRCDPISEHNRLYWYRQTLGQGPEFLTYFQNEAQLEKSRLLSDRFSAERPKGSFSTLEIQRTEQGDSAMYLCASSLGMADYGYTFGSGTRLTVV.

The table lists this clonotype with many counts. Here the CDR3 DNA reads TGTGCCAGCAGTTTAAGCGGGGGCGGGGAGCTGTTTTTT. Translation gives CASSLSGGGELFF. The chain is built from TRBV28 and TRBJ2-2; 8 bases are a match to TRBD2. Per germline, CDR1 MDHEN and CDR2 SYDVKM. The CDR3 extends over 13 amino acids. J gave up 7 bases and V 2 bases, and 0 bases lay outside the gene matches.

The V and J genes are TRBV7-2 and TRBJ2-7; perhaps D is TRBD1 or TRBD2 (5 bases each). The CDR3 sequence is 16 residues long. With 1 base removed from V and 1 base from J, the gap between germline ends came to 14 bases. In germline, CDR1 is SGHTA, CDR2 FQGNSA. The CDR3 region has the DNA TGTGCCAGCAGCTTAGTATCGGGGCAGCATTCCTACGAGCAGTACTTC. It translates to CASSLVSGQHSYEQYF.

The chain carries TRBV7-8 and TRBJ2-1, with 13 positions matching TRBD2. The CDR3 consists of 15 residues. J lost 9 bases, V lost 5 bases, and 7 bases had no gene match. The V gene's germline CDR1 is SGHVS and CDR2 FQNEAQ. Here the CDR3 DNA reads TGTGCCAGCAGCCCGAGGACTAGCGGGGGTGGTGAGCAGTTCTTC. The encoded protein is CASSPRTSGGGEQFF.

The chain combines TRBV20-1 with TRBJ2-3, with D possibly matching TRBD1 (5 bases). This CDR3 is built from 15 residues. The V gene lost 3 bases and the J gene lost 4 bases, with 17 bases spanning the gap. From germline, CDR1 is DFQATT and CDR2 SNEGSKA (reference sequence). CDR3 protein: CSASRKGWRADTQYF. CDR3 DNA: TGCAGTGCTAGTCGTAAGGGGTGGCGAGCAGATACGCAGTATTTT.

This clonotype occurred many times. V and J are TRBV7-9 and TRBJ2-6, with 9 positions matching TRBD2. The CDR3 totals 17 residues. The ends lost 2 bases at V and 0 bases at J; junction bases unmatched: 2. The germline CDR1 and CDR2 sequences are SEHNR and FQNEAQ (reference sequence). The CDR3 DNA is TGTGCCAGCAGCTTACTAGCGGGGTCCTCTGGGGCCAACGTCCTGACTTTC. Its protein is CASSLLAGSSGANVLTF.

This clonotype was seen more than once but under ten times. The junction does not match germline at one end; this may be a read error. The chain couples TRBV7-9 to TRBJ1-2; 8 bases align to TRBD1. Germline assignment: CDR1 SEHNR and CDR2 FQNEAQ (reference sequence). CDR3 length equals 15 residues. CDR3 nucleotides: TGTGCCAGCAGCTTAAGGACAGGGTTTAACGATGGCTACACCTTC. Translation: CASSLRTGFNDGYTF.

The chain joins TRBV25-1 to TRBJ2-7; 10 bases fit TRBD1. Germline V gene lookup returns CDR1 MGHDK and CDR2 SYGVNS. Unmatched junction bases numbered 9, after V lost 6 bases and J lost 4 bases. This CDR3 has 15 residues. CDR3 sequence reads: CASSQIGTGEYEQYF. The CDR3 DNA is TGTGCCAGCAGCCAAATCGGGACAGGGGAGTACGAGCAGTACTTC.